The rows below give T cell receptor beta chains drawn from one sample of a study of OX40 agonist ivuxolimab in advanced cancers. Measured with immunoSEQ multiplex PCR; TCRdb has only the in-frame clones, and not every one. The sample has around 50,000 clones, 85% to 95% seen once. Here the sequenced sample was CD4+ or CD8+ T cells sorted from blood, taken in a trial of the OX40 agonist ivuxolimab. The receptors stem from an adult with an advanced solid tumor such as melanoma, head and neck, liver or kidney cancer. Both conserved end residues are part of each CDR3. D genes are given only for firm matches. The size entry is marked missing in some rows and otherwise reads once, few, many or a size class.

cdr3_nt: TGTGCCAGCAGTGAAGGTATTAGTGGCGGAGCCTGGGAGACCCAGTACTTC; cdr3_aa: CASSEGISGGAWETQYF; d_call: -; j_call: TRBJ2-5; clone_size: -; v_call: TRBV6-1
cdr3_nt: TGTGCCATCAGTGAGTCCGGCAGAGATGGCTACACCTTC; cdr3_aa: CAISESGRDGYTF; d_call: -; j_call: TRBJ1-2; clone_size: -; v_call: TRBV10-3
cdr3_nt: TGTGCCAGTAGTCCCGGGACAGGGGGCTGGGAGCAGTACTTC; cdr3_aa: CASSPGTGGWEQYF; d_call: TRBD1; j_call: TRBJ2-7; clone_size: once; v_call: TRBV19
cdr3_nt: TGTGCTAGCAGCTTAGCCCGGACTAGCGGGATTAATGAGCAGTTCTTC; cdr3_aa: CASSLARTSGINEQFF; d_call: TRBD2; j_call: TRBJ2-1; clone_size: -; v_call: TRBV7-7
cdr3_nt: TGTGCCAGCACCTACGCGGGACAGGGTTCGCATCAGCCCCAGCATTTT; cdr3_aa: CASTYAGQGSHQPQHF; d_call: TRBD1; j_call: TRBJ1-5; clone_size: -; v_call: TRBV28
cdr3_nt: TGCGCCAGCAGCTTGGAGGCCTACGAGCAGTACTTC; cdr3_aa: CASSLEAYEQYF; d_call: -; j_call: TRBJ2-7; clone_size: -; v_call: TRBV5-1
cdr3_nt: TGTGCCAGCAGCGCCTGGGACAACTATAGCAATCAGCCCCAGCATTTT; cdr3_aa: CASSAWDNYSNQPQHF; d_call: -; j_call: TRBJ1-5; clone_size: -; v_call: TRBV21-1
cdr3_nt: TGTGCCAGCAGTACTACTGGCCCAGATACGCAGTATTTT; cdr3_aa: CASSTTGPDTQYF; d_call: -; j_call: TRBJ2-3; clone_size: -; v_call: TRBV6-6
cdr3_nt: TGTGCCAGTCACCGGGGGAGCGGGAGGTTCAATGAGCAGTTCTTC; cdr3_aa: CASHRGSGRFNEQFF; d_call: TRBD2; j_call: TRBJ2-1; clone_size: -; v_call: TRBV19
cdr3_nt: TGTGCCAGCAGTGAAGACAATGAGCAGTTCTTC; cdr3_aa: CASSEDNEQFF; d_call: -; j_call: TRBJ2-1; clone_size: -; v_call: TRBV7-9
cdr3_nt: TGTGCCAGCAGTTCAGAGGGGGCAGGAGAGACCCAGTACTTC; cdr3_aa: CASSSEGAGETQYF; d_call: TRBD1; j_call: TRBJ2-5; clone_size: -; v_call: TRBV27
cdr3_nt: TGTGCCAGTAGTATAGATCATCCGGGAGGGCCTCAGACCCAGTACTTC; cdr3_aa: CASSIDHPGGPQTQYF; d_call: TRBD2; j_call: TRBJ2-5; clone_size: -; v_call: TRBV19
cdr3_nt: TGTGCCAGCAGTGGGGAGACCCAGTACTTC; cdr3_aa: CASSGETQYF; d_call: -; j_call: TRBJ2-5; clone_size: -; v_call: TRBV12-1
cdr3_nt: TGCGCCAGCAGCCTCTTAGCGGGCCCTGCCGACGAGCAGTACTTC; cdr3_aa: CASSLLAGPADEQYF; d_call: TRBD2; j_call: TRBJ2-7; clone_size: -; v_call: TRBV4-1
cdr3_nt: TGTGCCTGGAGTTTGGGAGCGGGGTTTGGCTACACCTTC; cdr3_aa: CAWSLGAGFGYTF; d_call: -; j_call: TRBJ1-2; clone_size: -; v_call: TRBV30
cdr3_nt: TGTGCCAGCAGCAACCGGTTAAAGGGAACAGGACTAGCGGGAGACACAGATACGCAGTATTTT; cdr3_aa: CASSNRLKGTGLAGDTDTQYF; d_call: TRBD2; j_call: TRBJ2-3; clone_size: -; v_call: TRBV9
cdr3_nt: TGTGCCAGGACAGATGAGACCCAGTACTTC; cdr3_aa: CARTDETQYF; d_call: -; j_call: TRBJ2-5; clone_size: -; v_call: TRBV6-5
cdr3_nt: TGCGCCAGCAGTCTAGGGACTAGCGGGAGGGCATGGGAGCAGTTCTTC; cdr3_aa: CASSLGTSGRAWEQFF; d_call: TRBD2; j_call: TRBJ2-1; clone_size: -; v_call: TRBV4-1
cdr3_nt: TGTGCCAGCTCATCTAAAATATTCGACAGGGGCAGCTCCTACGAGCAGTACTTC; cdr3_aa: CASSSKIFDRGSSYEQYF; d_call: TRBD1; j_call: TRBJ2-7; clone_size: -; v_call: TRBV18
cdr3_nt: TGTGCCAGCAGCCAAGATCGAGCGGGGAATGAGCAGTTCTTC; cdr3_aa: CASSQDRAGNEQFF; d_call: TRBD2; j_call: TRBJ2-1; clone_size: -; v_call: TRBV4-2
cdr3_nt: TGTGCCAGCAGTTACGCGGGGGCCTACGAGCAGTACTTC; cdr3_aa: CASSYAGAYEQYF; d_call: TRBD2; j_call: TRBJ2-7; clone_size: -; v_call: TRBV6-6
cdr3_nt: TGTGCCAGCAGCTTAGTGGACAGCGGCAATCAGCCCCAGCATTTT; cdr3_aa: CASSLVDSGNQPQHF; d_call: -; j_call: TRBJ1-5; clone_size: -; v_call: TRBV7-6
cdr3_nt: TGTGCCAGTAGTACTGGGCGTGGCAAACTCTACGAGCAGTACTTC; cdr3_aa: CASSTGRGKLYEQYF; d_call: -; j_call: TRBJ2-7; clone_size: -; v_call: TRBV19
cdr3_nt: TGCGCCAGCAGCTTTAGCGGATTCGCGGACGAGCAGTACTTC; cdr3_aa: CASSFSGFADEQYF; d_call: -; j_call: TRBJ2-7; clone_size: -; v_call: TRBV5-1
cdr3_nt: TGTGCCAGCAGCGTAGGTAGCTCAGCGGGCTACGAGCAGTACTTC; cdr3_aa: CASSVGSSAGYEQYF; d_call: -; j_call: TRBJ2-7; clone_size: -; v_call: TRBV9
cdr3_nt: TGCGCCAGCAGCCCCATGGGGCGGGAGAGTTTCGAAGAGACCCAGTACTTC; cdr3_aa: CASSPMGRESFEETQYF; d_call: TRBD2; j_call: TRBJ2-5; clone_size: -; v_call: TRBV5-1
cdr3_nt: TGCAGTGTTTTCGAGGGCTACGAGCAGTACTTC; cdr3_aa: CSVFEGYEQYF; d_call: -; j_call: TRBJ2-7; clone_size: -; v_call: TRBV20-1
cdr3_nt: TGTGCCAGCAGTTTTAACAGCGAAGACACAGATACGCAGTATTTT; cdr3_aa: CASSFNSEDTDTQYF; d_call: -; j_call: TRBJ2-3; clone_size: -; v_call: TRBV28
cdr3_nt: TGTGCCAGCAGTCATTCGAGCTCCTACAATGAGCAGTTCTTC; cdr3_aa: CASSHSSSYNEQFF; d_call: -; j_call: TRBJ2-1; clone_size: -; v_call: TRBV25-1
cdr3_nt: TGTGCCAGCAGCTTAGAACATCTCAGTGACCAAGAGACCCAGTACTTC; cdr3_aa: CASSLEHLSDQETQYF; d_call: -; j_call: TRBJ2-5; clone_size: -; v_call: TRBV7-9
cdr3_nt: TGTGCCAGTAGCCGACCGGGGGGTCGCGAGACCCAGTACTTC; cdr3_aa: CASSRPGGRETQYF; d_call: TRBD2; j_call: TRBJ2-5; clone_size: -; v_call: TRBV19
cdr3_nt: TGTGCCAGCAGGGACGGGACGGATTCACCCCTCCACTTT; cdr3_aa: CASRDGTDSPLHF; d_call: -; j_call: TRBJ1-6; clone_size: -; v_call: TRBV7-9
cdr3_nt: TGTGCCAGCAGACGGACAGGGGACCAAGAGACCCAGTACTTC; cdr3_aa: CASRRTGDQETQYF; d_call: TRBD1; j_call: TRBJ2-5; clone_size: -; v_call: TRBV7-8
cdr3_nt: TGTGCCAGTAGTTCAGGAGGGGGTCCCTACAATGAGCAGTTCTTC; cdr3_aa: CASSSGGGPYNEQFF; d_call: -; j_call: TRBJ2-1; clone_size: -; v_call: TRBV19
cdr3_nt: TGTGCCAGCAGCACGACTAGCTCAAATGAGCAGTTCTTC; cdr3_aa: CASSTTSSNEQFF; d_call: TRBD2; j_call: TRBJ2-1; clone_size: -; v_call: TRBV7-2
cdr3_nt: TGCAGCGTTGAAGACAATACAGGGGTTCATAACTATGGCTACACCTTC; cdr3_aa: CSVEDNTGVHNYGYTF; d_call: TRBD1; j_call: TRBJ1-2; clone_size: once; v_call: TRBV29-1
cdr3_nt: TGTGCCAGCAGCCAGGATTCCTACGAGCAGTACTTC; cdr3_aa: CASSQDSYEQYF; d_call: -; j_call: TRBJ2-7; clone_size: -; v_call: TRBV14
cdr3_nt: TGTGCCAGCAGTTTCTGGGACGTCGGCGAGCAGTACTTC; cdr3_aa: CASSFWDVGEQYF; d_call: -; j_call: TRBJ2-7; clone_size: -; v_call: TRBV6-5
cdr3_nt: TGTGCCAGCAGCCCTCCCCAACCTTACAATGAGCAGTTCTTC; cdr3_aa: CASSPPQPYNEQFF; d_call: -; j_call: TRBJ2-1; clone_size: -; v_call: TRBV7-2
cdr3_nt: TGCGCCAGCAGCTACTACAGGGACGGCTATGGCTACACCTTC; cdr3_aa: CASSYYRDGYGYTF; d_call: -; j_call: TRBJ1-2; clone_size: -; v_call: TRBV5-1
cdr3_nt: TGTGCCAGCAGCTTATCGGGCCTAGCGCCTTACAATGAGCAGTTCTTC; cdr3_aa: CASSLSGLAPYNEQFF; d_call: -; j_call: TRBJ2-1; clone_size: -; v_call: TRBV11-3
cdr3_nt: TGTGCCAGCAGCTTCTTGGCAGATACGCAGTATTTT; cdr3_aa: CASSFLADTQYF; d_call: -; j_call: TRBJ2-3; clone_size: -; v_call: TRBV7-6
cdr3_nt: TGTGCCAGCAGCTATACAGGGCTAGACGAGCAGTACTTC; cdr3_aa: CASSYTGLDEQYF; d_call: -; j_call: TRBJ2-7; clone_size: once; v_call: TRBV5-6
cdr3_nt: TGTGCCAGCAGCGCCGGGACTGCAGATACGCAGTATTTT; cdr3_aa: CASSAGTADTQYF; d_call: -; j_call: TRBJ2-3; clone_size: -; v_call: TRBV5-4
cdr3_nt: TGCGCCAGCAGTGAGTCGACTCTCGGCGCCACAGATACGCAGTATTTT; cdr3_aa: CASSESTLGATDTQYF; d_call: -; j_call: TRBJ2-3; clone_size: -; v_call: TRBV10-2
cdr3_nt: TGTGCCAGCAGTGACCCCCTGGGGGATCATGGCTACACCTTC; cdr3_aa: CASSDPLGDHGYTF; d_call: -; j_call: TRBJ1-2; clone_size: -; v_call: TRBV28